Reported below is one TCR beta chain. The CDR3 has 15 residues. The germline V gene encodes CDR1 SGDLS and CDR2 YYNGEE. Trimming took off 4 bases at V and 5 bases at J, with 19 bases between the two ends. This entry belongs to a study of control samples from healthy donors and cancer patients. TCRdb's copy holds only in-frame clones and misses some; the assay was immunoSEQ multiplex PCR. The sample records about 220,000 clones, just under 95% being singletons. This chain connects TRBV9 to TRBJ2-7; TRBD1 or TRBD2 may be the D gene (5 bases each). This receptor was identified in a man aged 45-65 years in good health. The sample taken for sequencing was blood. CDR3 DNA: TGTGCCAGCAGCTCCCGGGACGCCCAGTACCACGAGCAGTACTTC. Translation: CASSSRDAQYHEQYF. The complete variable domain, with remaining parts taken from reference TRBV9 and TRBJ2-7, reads DSGVTQTPKHLITATGQRVTLRCSPRSGDLSVYWYQQSLDQGLQFLIQYYNGEERAKGNILERFSAQQFPDLHSELNLSSLELGDSALYFCASSSRDAQYHEQYFGPGTRLTVT.